The TCR beta chain under discussion was sequenced for a study of neoadjuvant nivolumab and ipilimumab in lung cancer. Concerning this clone: The antigen remains unidentified.

Study observations and caveats: Higher pretherapy blood TCR richness went with higher resected-tumor richness. Compared with tumor-adjacent uninvolved lung, resected tumors showed greater richness and clonality. From pretherapy to surgery, tumor richness and clonality rose with dual therapy.

Here immunoSEQ multiplex PCR was the method, and the copy in TCRdb shows in-frame clones only, minus some. The repertoire consists of fewer than 35,000 clones, with approximately 90% occurring once and the leading ten covering approximately 5%. The CDR3 has 16 residues. Germline CDR1 SGHRS, CDR2 YFSETQ. With 3 bases clipped from V and 4 bases from J, the junction kept 3 bases outside the gene matches. The rearrangement uses TRBV5-1 and TRBJ1-6, with 11 bases lining up with TRBD1. Sequencing was performed on peripheral blood, taken after neoadjuvant nivolumab, alone or with ipilimumab, at or shortly before surgery. This receptor was obtained from an adult with non-small cell lung cancer. DNA of the CDR3: TGCGCCAGCAGCTCCGGGACAGGGGGTTATAATTCACCCCTCCACTTT. It translates to CASSSGTGGYNSPLHF.